This T cell receptor beta chain was captured by sequencing in a study of T cell responses to AZD1222 COVID-19 vaccine. Whole-study results and caveats: Repertoires were obtained only post-peak T cell response.

The CDR3 has 15 residues. CDR1 and CDR2 from the germline V gene are SGHVS and FQNEAQ. V was trimmed by 0 bases and J by 9 bases, leaving 17 bases between them. About this clone: The target antigen is unknown.

Repertoires were generated with immunoSEQ multiplex PCR, while TCRdb's copy carries only in-frame clones and drops some. The sample holds about 160,000 clones, around 92% seen once. The chain uses TRBV7-8 and TRBJ1-1; a possible D gene is TRBD1 (5 bases). The sequence was collected from an adult who received the AZD1222 COVID-19 vaccine. The sequencing here drew on peripheral blood, taken 28 days after the second AZD1222 dose. CDR3: CASSLALGPGIKAFF. In DNA form, the CDR3 reads TGTGCCAGCAGCTTAGCGCTGGGACCGGGTATAAAAGCTTTCTTT.